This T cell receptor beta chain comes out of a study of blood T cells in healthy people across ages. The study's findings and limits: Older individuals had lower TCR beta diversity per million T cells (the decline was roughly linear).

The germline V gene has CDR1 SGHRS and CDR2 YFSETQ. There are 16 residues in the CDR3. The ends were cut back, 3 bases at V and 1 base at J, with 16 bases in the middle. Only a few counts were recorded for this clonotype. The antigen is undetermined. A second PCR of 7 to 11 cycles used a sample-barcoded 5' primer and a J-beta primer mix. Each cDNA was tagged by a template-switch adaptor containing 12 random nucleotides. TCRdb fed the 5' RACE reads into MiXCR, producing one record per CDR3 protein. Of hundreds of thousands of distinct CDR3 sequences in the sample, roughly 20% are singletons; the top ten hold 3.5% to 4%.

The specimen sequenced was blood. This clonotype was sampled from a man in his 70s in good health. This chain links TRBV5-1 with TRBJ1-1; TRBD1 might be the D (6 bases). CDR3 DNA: TGCGCCAGCAGCTACGAATTGGACAGCAAGAACACTGAAGCTTTCTTT. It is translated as CASSYELDSKNTEAFF.